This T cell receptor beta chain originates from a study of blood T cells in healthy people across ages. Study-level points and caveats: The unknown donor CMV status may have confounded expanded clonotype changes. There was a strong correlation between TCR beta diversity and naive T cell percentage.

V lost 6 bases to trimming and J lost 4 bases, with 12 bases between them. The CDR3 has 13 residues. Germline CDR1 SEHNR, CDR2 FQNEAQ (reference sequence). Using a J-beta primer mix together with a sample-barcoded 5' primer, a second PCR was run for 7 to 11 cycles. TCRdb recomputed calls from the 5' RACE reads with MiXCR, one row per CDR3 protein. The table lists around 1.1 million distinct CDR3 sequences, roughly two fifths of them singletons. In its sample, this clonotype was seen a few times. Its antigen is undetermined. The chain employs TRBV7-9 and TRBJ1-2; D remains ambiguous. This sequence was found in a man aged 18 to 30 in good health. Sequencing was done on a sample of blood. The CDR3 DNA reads TGTGCCAGCAGTTTCGACGGATTCTATGGCTACACCTTC. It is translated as CASSFDGFYGYTF.